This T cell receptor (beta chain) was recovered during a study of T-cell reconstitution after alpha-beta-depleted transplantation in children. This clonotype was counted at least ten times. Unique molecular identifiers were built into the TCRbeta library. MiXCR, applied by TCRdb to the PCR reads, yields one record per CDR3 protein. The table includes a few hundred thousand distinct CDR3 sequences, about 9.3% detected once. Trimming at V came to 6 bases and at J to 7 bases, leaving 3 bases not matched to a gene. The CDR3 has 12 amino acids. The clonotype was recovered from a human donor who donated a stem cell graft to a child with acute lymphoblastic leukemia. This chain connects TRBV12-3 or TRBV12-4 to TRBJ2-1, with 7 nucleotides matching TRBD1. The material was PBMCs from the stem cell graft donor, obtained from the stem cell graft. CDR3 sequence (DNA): TGTGCCAGCAGCCCGACAGGGAATGAGCAGTTCTTC. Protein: CASSPTGNEQFF.